This passage covers 18 T cell receptor beta chains from one sample sequenced in a study of blood T cell repertoires in COVID-19 (dated by TCRdb to 2020 to 2021). The method was the immunoSEQ multiplex PCR assay. TCRdb holds this immuneACCESS table with in-frame rearrangements only. Some clones are missing; in checked studies, unresolved V genes explain under half, and the rest has no known cause. This sample gives approximately 250,000 clones in total; about 90% of them show up just once. Of the sample, about 10% falls within the top ten clones. The sample consisted of peripheral blood. The source is a woman aged 70 to 79 with COVID-19, enrolled during active disease.

This chain links TRBV6-1 with TRBJ1-1; TRBD1 matches at 11 bases. Germline assignment: CDR1 MNHNS and CDR2 SASEGT. There are 16 residues in the CDR3. V lost 4 bases and J lost 8; bases outside the gene matches: 12. The CDR3 sequence is CASSGLYGQGAVEAFF. The CDR3 nucleotides read TGTGCCAGCAGTGGCCTATACGGACAGGGGGCGGTAGAAGCTTTCTTT.

The V and J genes are TRBV6-5 and TRBJ1-2; a possible D gene is TRBD1 (6 bases). Trimming removed 8 bases from V and 4 bases from J, with 11 bases in between. This CDR3 spans 12 amino acids. Germline V lookup: CDR1 MNHEY, CDR2 SVGAGI. The CDR3 DNA is TGTGCCAGCGGCCAGGGGCTCTATGGCTACACCTTC. It codes for CASGQGLYGYTF.

The chain links TRBV6-5 to TRBJ1-2; weak D call: TRBD1 (6 bases). The V gene's germline CDR1 is MNHEY and CDR2 SVGAGI. This CDR3 comprises 14 residues. V lost 0 bases to trimming and J lost 5 bases, with 10 bases between them. The CDR3 reads CASSYSRQGYGYTF. In DNA form, the CDR3 reads TGTGCCAGCAGTTACTCGAGGCAGGGGTATGGCTACACCTTC.

This chain connects TRBV12-3 or TRBV12-4 to TRBJ2-5; perhaps TRBD1 as D (5 bases). This CDR3 is built from 13 residues. V lost 3 bases and J 5 bases, leaving 10 bases between the germline ends. CDR3 residues: CASSFRGGETQYF. The CDR3 nucleotides read TGTGCCAGCAGTTTTAGGGGTGGGGAGACCCAGTACTTC.

The chain is built from TRBV20-1 and TRBJ2-5; TRBD1 might be the D (5 bases). CDR3 length: 12 residues. With 3 bases removed from V and 4 bases from J, the gap between germline ends came to 9 bases. Germline CDR1 is DFQATT and CDR2 is SNEGSKA (reference sequence). CDR3: CSASAGAETQYF. The CDR3 DNA follows: TGCAGTGCTAGTGCTGGGGCAGAGACCCAGTACTTC.

This chain uses TRBV5-6 with TRBJ2-1, with D unresolved. Trimming cost V 0 bases and J 9 bases, with 13 bases left between them. The germline gives CDR1 SGHDT, CDR2 YYEEEE. The CDR3 loop spans 14 amino acids. This CDR3 is CASSLGLRLVEQFF. The CDR3 coding sequence is TGTGCCAGCAGCTTGGGTCTCAGGCTGGTTGAGCAGTTCTTC.

V and J are TRBV19 and TRBJ2-7, with 10 bases identical to TRBD1. The V segment lost 4 bases and the J segment 3 bases; nucleotides outside the gene matches: 3. CDR3 length: 14 residues. CDR1 is LNHDA, CDR2 SQIVND, per germline (reference sequence). The CDR3 nucleotides read TGTGCCAGTAGTAGCCGGACAGGGGGCTACGAGCAGTACTTC. It yields the protein CASSSRTGGYEQYF.

The chain joins TRBV9 to TRBJ2-1, with a tentative D call TRBD2 (6 bases). This CDR3 is built from 15 residues. Germline V gives CDR1 SGDLS, CDR2 YYNGEE. V was trimmed by 1 base and J by 4 bases, leaving 12 bases between them. The chain's CDR3 is CASSVTGGGYNEQFF. CDR3 in DNA: TGTGCCAGCAGCGTAACCGGGGGTGGTTACAATGAGCAGTTCTTC. Full variable domain (remainder filled in from reference TRBV9 and TRBJ2-1): DSGVTQTPKHLITATGQRVTLRCSPRSGDLSVYWYQQSLDQGLQFLIQYYNGEERAKGNILERFSAQQFPDLHSELNLSSLELGDSALYFCASSVTGGGYNEQFFGPGTRLTVL.

The rearrangement joins TRBV6-1 to TRBJ1-1; tentatively, D is TRBD1 (6 bases). CDR3 length equals 15 residues. Trimming left V 2 bases short and J 0 bases short, with 10 bases between. The germline CDR1 and CDR2 sequences are MNHNS and SASEGT. The CDR3 spells CASSELGQMNTEAFF. CDR3 coding DNA: TGTGCCAGCAGTGAATTAGGACAGATGAACACTGAAGCTTTCTTT.

This clone was observed once. The chain joins TRBV21-1 to TRBJ2-5; the table's D call, TRBD1, has no DNA check behind it. TRBV21-1 is flagged as a pseudogene. The CDR3 has 15 residues. Here the CDR3 reads CASSKEDRGGETQYF. The CDR3 bases are TGTGCCAGCAGCAAAGAGGACAGGGGGGGTGAGACCCAGTACTTC.

CDR3: CASSPRLAPDTQYF. As DNA, the CDR3 is TGTGCCAGCAGCCCTCGACTAGCCCCAGATACGCAGTATTTT. The rearrangement links TRBV4-2 to TRBJ2-3; 7 nucleotides line up with TRBD2. CDR1 LGHNA and CDR2 YNFKEQ come from the germline V gene. This CDR3 has 14 amino acids. The ends lost 4 bases at V and 4 bases at J; junction bases unmatched: 5.

The V call is TRBV5-1, the J call TRBJ2-5; 11 bases match TRBD2. The CDR3 sequence is 14 residues long. Germline V lookup: CDR1 SGHRS, CDR2 YFSETQ. V dropped 3 bases and J dropped 6; count of bases not matched to a gene: 4. The CDR3 bases are TGCGCCAGCAGCTCCCCTAGCGGGAGGCAGACCCAGTACTTC. Its protein product is CASSSPSGRQTQYF.

The rearrangement links TRBV14 to TRBJ1-6; D unresolved. The germline V and J ends were trimmed by 8 bases and 10 bases, with 15 bases remaining between them. This CDR3 has 13 amino acids. CDR1 SGHDN and CDR2 FVKESK come from the germline V gene. The DNA for the CDR3 is TGTGCCAGCTCGACCGTGGAGGACTCACCCCTCCACTTT. Translated: CASSTVEDSPLHF.

This rearrangement joins TRBV3-1 (or the pseudogene TRBV3-2) to TRBJ2-1; tentatively, D is TRBD2 (6 bases). This CDR3 is built from 15 residues. Germline V CDR1 and CDR2: LGHDT, YNNKEL (reference sequence). V lost 4 bases to trimming and J lost 4 bases, with 14 bases between them. The CDR3: CASSPGNSGYNEQFF. The CDR3 DNA is TGTGCCAGCAGCCCCGGGAATAGCGGATACAATGAGCAGTTCTTC.

The V gene is TRBV5-4, the J gene TRBJ2-1; TRBD2 matches at 11 bases. CDR1 and CDR2 (germline): SGHNT, YYREEE (reference sequence). This CDR3 is built from 16 residues. V was clipped by 0 bases and J by 8 bases; unmatched bases: 7. The CDR3 loop reads CASSLGLAGSRDEQFF. CDR3 nucleotides: TGTGCCAGCAGCTTGGGACTAGCGGGAAGTAGGGATGAGCAGTTCTTC.

The chain has TRBV6-5 and TRBJ2-3; TRBD1 matches at 7 bases. CDR1 and CDR2 (germline): MNHEY, SVGAGI. This CDR3 contains 14 residues. Losses at the gene ends were 5 bases for V and 1 base for J; bases not matched to a gene: 3. The CDR3 loop is CASSRDSGTDTQYF. CDR3 nucleotides: TGTGCCAGCAGTCGGGACAGTGGCACAGATACGCAGTATTTT.

This chain links TRBV27 with TRBJ2-3; 12 bases agree with TRBD2. The CDR3 is 15 amino acids. V lost 6 bases to trimming and J lost 7 bases; unmatched junction nucleotides: 8. Germline assignment: CDR1 MNHEY and CDR2 SMNVEV (reference sequence). The DNA of the CDR3 is TGTGCCAGCAGCACAGGACTAGCGGGACTAAATACGCAGTATTTT. Translating gives CASSTGLAGLNTQYF.

The chain joins TRBV9 to TRBJ2-1, with 13 bases aligning to TRBD2. Germline loops: CDR1 SGDLS, CDR2 YYNGEE. CDR3 length: 20 residues. V shed 0 bases, J shed 6 bases, and the junction held 15 bases outside the gene matches. CDR3 sequence (DNA): TGTGCCAGCAGCGTAGACATTCTGGGTCGATGGACTAGCGGGAGCAATGAGCAGTTCTTC. This encodes CASSVDILGRWTSGSNEQFF.